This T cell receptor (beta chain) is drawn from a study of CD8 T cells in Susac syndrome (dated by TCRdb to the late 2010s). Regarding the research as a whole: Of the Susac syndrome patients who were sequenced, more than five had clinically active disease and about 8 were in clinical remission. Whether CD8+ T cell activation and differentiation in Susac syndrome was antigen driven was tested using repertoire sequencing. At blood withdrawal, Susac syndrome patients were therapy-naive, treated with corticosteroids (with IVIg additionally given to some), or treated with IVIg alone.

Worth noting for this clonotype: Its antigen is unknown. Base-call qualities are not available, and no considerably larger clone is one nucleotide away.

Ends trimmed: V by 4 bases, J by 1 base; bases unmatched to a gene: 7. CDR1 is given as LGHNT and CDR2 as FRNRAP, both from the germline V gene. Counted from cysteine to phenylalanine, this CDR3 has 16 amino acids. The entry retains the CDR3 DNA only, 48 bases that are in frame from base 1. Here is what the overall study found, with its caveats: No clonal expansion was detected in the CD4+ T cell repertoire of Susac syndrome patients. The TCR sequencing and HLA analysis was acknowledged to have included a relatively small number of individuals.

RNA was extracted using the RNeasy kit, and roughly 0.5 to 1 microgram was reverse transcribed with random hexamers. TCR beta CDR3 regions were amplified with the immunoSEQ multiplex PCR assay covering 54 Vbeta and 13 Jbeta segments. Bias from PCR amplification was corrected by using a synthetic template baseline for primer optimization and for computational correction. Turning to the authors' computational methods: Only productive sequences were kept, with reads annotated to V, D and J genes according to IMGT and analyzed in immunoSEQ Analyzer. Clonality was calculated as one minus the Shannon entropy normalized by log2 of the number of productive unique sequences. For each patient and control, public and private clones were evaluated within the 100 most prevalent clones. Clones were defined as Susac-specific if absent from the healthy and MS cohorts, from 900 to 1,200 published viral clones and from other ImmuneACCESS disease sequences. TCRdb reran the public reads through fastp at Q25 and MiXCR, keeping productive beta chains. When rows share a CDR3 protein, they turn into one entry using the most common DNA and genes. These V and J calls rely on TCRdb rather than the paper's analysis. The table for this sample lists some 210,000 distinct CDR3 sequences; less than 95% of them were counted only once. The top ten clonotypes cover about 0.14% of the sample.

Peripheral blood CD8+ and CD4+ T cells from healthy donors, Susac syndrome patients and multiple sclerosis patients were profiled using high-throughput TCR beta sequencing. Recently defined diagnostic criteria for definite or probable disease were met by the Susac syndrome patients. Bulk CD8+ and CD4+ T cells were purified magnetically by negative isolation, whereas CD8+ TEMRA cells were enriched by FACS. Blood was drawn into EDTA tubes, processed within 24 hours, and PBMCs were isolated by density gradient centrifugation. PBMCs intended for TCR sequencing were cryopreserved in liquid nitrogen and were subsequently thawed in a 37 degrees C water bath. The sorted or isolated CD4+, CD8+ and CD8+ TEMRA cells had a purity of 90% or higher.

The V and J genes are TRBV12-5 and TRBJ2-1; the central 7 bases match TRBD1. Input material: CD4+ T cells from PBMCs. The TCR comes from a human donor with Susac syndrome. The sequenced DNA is TGTGCTAGTGGTTCCCACCGGGACAGTTCCTACAATGAGCAGTTCTTC. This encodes CASGSHRDSSYNEQFF.